This T cell receptor beta chain was found in a study of blood T cell repertoires in COVID-19. In the study overall: The analysed material was cDNA or gDNA that came from T cells, B-cell-depleted T cells, or PBMCs.

The CDR3 consists of 14 residues. Trimming cost V 0 bases and J 3 bases; bases outside gene matches: 1. The germline CDR1 and CDR2 sequences are LGHDT and YNNKEL (reference sequence). Original methodology: The assay estimated nucleated cells by amplifying reference gene primers. TCRdb keeps only in-frame clones here, not all; method: immunoSEQ multiplex PCR. V, J and clone size are those of that table, while D and trimming were read from the DNA. This table holds some 28,000 clones, 85% to 90% found once. The TCR originated in a human donor in a cohort sampled during active COVID-19. The sample was peripheral blood. The chain employs TRBV3-1 (or the pseudogene TRBV3-2) and TRBJ1-1; 7 nucleotides align to TRBD1. The CDR3 loop is CASSQDRGYTEAFF. The CDR3 nucleotides read TGTGCCAGCAGCCAAGACAGGGGGTACACTGAAGCTTTCTTT.